Below, one T cell receptor beta chain is given with its context. The antigen is unknown. This specimen comes from a study of graft-versus-host responses after intestinal transplantation. Study-wide background: Each recipient received anti-thymocyte globulin induction, then tacrolimus and steroids for approximately 3 years.

Produced via immunoSEQ multiplex PCR; TCRdb's table is partial and in-frame only. The table has more than 70,000 clones, roughly 90% seen once. The germline V gene encodes CDR1 SGHDN and CDR2 FVKESK. The CDR3 loop spans 18 amino acids. Trimming at V came to 0 bases and at J to 4 bases, leaving 8 bases not matched to a gene. Findings and caveats of the study: Peak levels of circulating GvH clones tracked with early post-transplant HvG declines. Researchers found GvH clones in recipient marrow, and some showed up first in ileum or blood. When patients had graft-donor T cell macrochimerism, their allografts held high graft-versus-host to host-versus-graft clonal ratios.

The chain is built from TRBV14 and TRBJ2-5; 13 bases are shared with TRBD2. This sequence originates from a human donor who received an intestinal transplant. The material sequenced was unstimulated CD4+ T cells sorted from spleen or lymph node cells, taken before intestinal transplant. This CDR3 reads CASSQDPSLAGGRETQYF. CDR3 DNA: TGTGCCAGCAGCCAAGATCCCTCACTAGCGGGGGGGCGAGAGACCCAGTACTTC.